The 19 T cell receptor beta chains listed next were all sequenced from one sample in a study of T cell repertoires in cytomegalovirus infection. TCRdb called the reads again in MiXCR, with one record for every CDR3 protein. The sample holds 510,000 or so distinct CDR3 sequences, 26% seen once. The sequenced material came from PBMCs. The receptor source for this set is a human donor in good health (CMV status not recorded). Some clones in this sample may be carry-over from other donors' samples.

This sequence joins TRBV12-3 or TRBV12-4 and TRBJ2-1, with a tentative D call TRBD2 (5 bases). V was trimmed by 6 bases and J by 4 bases, leaving 7 bases between them. This CDR3 is built from 12 residues. In DNA form, the CDR3 reads TGTGCCAGCAGCCGGGGTTACAATGAGCAGTTCTTC. The encoded protein is CASSRGYNEQFF.

The chain uses TRBV7-9 and TRBJ1-2, with a weak D call TRBD1 (5 bases). V was trimmed by 3 bases and J by 6 bases, leaving 11 bases between them. Germline lookup yields CDR1 SEHNR and CDR2 FQNEAQ (reference sequence). CDR3 size: 13 residues. The CDR3 nucleotides read TGTGCCAGCAGCTTCGCAGGGATACATGGCTACACCTTC. It is translated as CASSFAGIHGYTF. Full variable domain (missing parts from reference TRBV7-9 and TRBJ1-2): DTGVSQNPRHKITKRGQNVTFRCDPISEHNRLYWYRQTLGQGPEFLTYFQNEAQLEKSRLLSDRFSAERPKGSFSTLEIQRTEQGDSAMYLCASSFAGIHGYTFGSGTRLTVV.

This clonotype appeared many times. This rearrangement joins TRBV7-2 to TRBJ2-5; D gene unclear. Trimming shortened V by 9 bases and J by 3 bases, and 14 bases separated the two germline ends. Per the germline V gene, CDR1 is SGHTA and CDR2 is FQGNSA. This CDR3 region has 13 residues. The CDR3 region is CASGHPRKETQYF. CDR3 in DNA: TGTGCCAGTGGCCACCCCCGCAAAGAGACCCAGTACTTC.

This clonotype was observed at least ten times. V and J are TRBV7-2 and TRBJ2-3; D unclear. V shed 4 bases and J shed 4 bases, with 12 bases lying between them. The CDR3 is 14 residues long. CDR1 is SGHTA and CDR2 is FQGNSA in the germline V gene. The CDR3 here is CASSYGPRPDTQYF. As DNA, the CDR3 is TGTGCCAGCAGCTATGGGCCACGACCAGATACGCAGTATTTT.

This CDR3 reads CSVESLAASTDTQYF. The CDR3 DNA sequence: TGCAGCGTTGAAAGCCTAGCGGCTAGCACAGATACGCAGTATTTT. The J gene is TRBJ2-3, the V gene TRBV29-1; TRBD2 matches 7 bases. The CDR3 covers 15 residues. Germline V gene lookup returns CDR1 SQVTM and CDR2 ANQGSEA. The trim removed 2 bases at V and 0 bases at J, leaving 5 bases unmatched.

This clonotype has just a few counts. The chain joins TRBV10-2 to TRBJ2-7; D may be TRBD2 (5 bases). The CDR3 is 13 residues long. Trimming removed 4 bases at V and 0 bases at J, with 7 bases between. Per germline, CDR1 WSHSY and CDR2 SAAADI. The CDR3 spells CASSGTSSYEQYV. Here the CDR3 DNA reads TGCGCCAGCAGTGGAACTAGCTCCTACGAGCAGTACGTC.

The rearrangement uses TRBV24-1 and TRBJ2-4; D assignment may be TRBD1 or TRBD2 (5 bases each). The CDR3 contains 16 residues. The V end lost 4 bases, the J end lost 2 bases, and 14 bases lay between the germline ends. Germline CDR1 is KGHDR and CDR2 is SFDVKD. CDR3 DNA sequence: TGTGCCACCAGTGAGGGGCCGTGGGGGTCCAAAAACATTCAGTACTTC. It yields the protein CATSEGPWGSKNIQYF.

This clonotype showed up many times. The chain is built from TRBV13 and TRBJ2-3; D gene unclear. Per the germline V gene, CDR1 is PRHDT and CDR2 is FYEKMQ (reference sequence). Trimming left V 5 bases short and J 2 bases short, with 11 bases between. The CDR3 spans 14 residues. The CDR3 region has the DNA TGTGCCAGCAGCACCGTCCCTTTCACAGATACGCAGTATTTT. Translated, it gives CASSTVPFTDTQYF.

The chain employs TRBV12-3 or TRBV12-4 and TRBJ2-4; 8 bases agree with TRBD2. This CDR3 is 14 amino acids long. Trimming cost V 3 bases and J 8 bases; bases outside gene matches: 6. CDR3 sequence reads: CASSLSGRGDIQYF. CDR3 in DNA: TGTGCCAGCAGTTTGAGCGGGAGAGGGGACATTCAGTACTTC.

The genes are TRBV12-3 or TRBV12-4 and TRBJ1-5, with D perhaps TRBD1 (6 bases). The CDR3 sequence is 15 residues long. Between the trimmed V and J ends, which lost 7 bases and 7 bases, there was a span of 20 bases. CDR3 amino acids: CASTSIPSRGQPQHF. Written as DNA, the CDR3 is TGTGCCAGCACCTCCATTCCCTCCAGGGGCCAGCCCCAGCATTTT.

This clonotype appeared many times. The chain links TRBV12-3 or TRBV12-4 to TRBJ2-1; either TRBD1 or TRBD2 may fit D (5 bases each). Trimming took 7 bases from V and 7 from J, leaving 20 bases between them. CDR3 length: 15 amino acids. Here the CDR3 DNA reads TGTGCCAGCACTCCGACGGGACCGGATGGTAATGAGCAGTTCTTC. Residues: CASTPTGPDGNEQFF.

This clonotype was observed a handful of times. The V call is TRBV19, the J call TRBJ2-3; no reliable D call. This CDR3 spans 10 amino acids. Germline values: CDR1 LNHDA, CDR2 SQIVND (reference sequence). The V gene lost 8 bases and the J gene lost 7 bases, with 7 bases spanning the gap. CDR3: CASLRYTQYF. For the CDR3, the DNA is TGTGCCAGTCTACGGTATACGCAGTATTTT.

The V gene is TRBV7-2, the J gene TRBJ2-2; 9 bases are a match to TRBD2. V lost 3 bases, J lost 0 bases, and 5 bases stayed unmatched. The CDR3 covers 17 residues. Germline assignment: CDR1 SGHTA and CDR2 FQGNSA. This chain's CDR3 is CASSLTSGGANTGELFF. The CDR3 nucleotides read TGTGCCAGCAGCTTGACTAGCGGAGGGGCGAACACCGGGGAGCTGTTTTTT.

This clonotype was detected a few times. This CDR3 is CASSPDSSTDTQYF. The CDR3 DNA follows: TGTGCCAGCAGCCCAGACAGTAGCACAGATACGCAGTATTTT. The chain links TRBV7-3 to TRBJ2-3, with D possibly TRBD1 on 5 matching bases. Trimming removed 5 bases at V and 0 bases at J, with 9 bases between. Germline V CDR1 and CDR2: SGHTA, FQGTGA. The length of the CDR3 is 14 residues.

In its sample, this clonotype was seen a few times. This CDR3 is CASSQASRNEKLFF. The CDR3 nucleotides are TGCGCCAGCAGCCAAGCGTCCAGGAATGAAAAACTGTTTTTT. This chain uses TRBV4-3 with TRBJ1-4; no firm D call. Germline V gives CDR1 LGHNA, CDR2 YSLEER. The CDR3 has 14 amino acids. The V and J ends lost 1 base and 5 bases respectively, with 8 bases between them.

The chain carries TRBV12-3 or TRBV12-4 and TRBJ1-5; possible D gene TRBD1, 5 bases. V shed 6 bases and J shed 6 bases, with 12 bases lying between them. This CDR3 has 13 amino acids. CDR3 in DNA: TGTGCCAGCAGGCAGGGTGTAGGTCAGCCCCAGCATTTT. Translation gives CASRQGVGQPQHF.

This chain connects TRBV6-8 to TRBJ1-1; D unclear. CDR1 and CDR2 from the germline V gene are MNHGY and SAAAGT. V lost 0 bases, J lost 3 bases, and 8 bases lay in between. There are 14 residues in the CDR3. The CDR3 region is CASSYSIVDTEAFF. The CDR3 bases are TGTGCCAGCAGTTACTCGATTGTGGACACTGAAGCTTTCTTT.

This clonotype appeared a single time. The V call is TRBV20-1, the J call TRBJ2-1, with 7 bases aligning to TRBD2. In germline, CDR1 is DFQATT, CDR2 SNEGSKA (reference sequence). With V trimmed by 3 bases and J by 15 bases, 8 bases remained unmatched. The length of the CDR3 is 11 residues. This CDR3 is CSASSGTNGFF. Written as DNA, the CDR3 is TGCAGTGCTAGTTCCGGGACTAATGGGTTCTTC.

This sequence joins TRBV18 and TRBJ2-5, with 9 bases matching TRBD2. The CDR3 covers 16 residues. V shed 1 base and J 4 bases; nucleotides not matched to a gene: 7. Germline CDR1 and CDR2: KGHSH and LQKENI. The chain's CDR3 is CASSPRLAGAVETQYF. DNA for the CDR3: TGTGCCAGCTCACCACGATTAGCGGGAGCGGTAGAGACCCAGTACTTC.